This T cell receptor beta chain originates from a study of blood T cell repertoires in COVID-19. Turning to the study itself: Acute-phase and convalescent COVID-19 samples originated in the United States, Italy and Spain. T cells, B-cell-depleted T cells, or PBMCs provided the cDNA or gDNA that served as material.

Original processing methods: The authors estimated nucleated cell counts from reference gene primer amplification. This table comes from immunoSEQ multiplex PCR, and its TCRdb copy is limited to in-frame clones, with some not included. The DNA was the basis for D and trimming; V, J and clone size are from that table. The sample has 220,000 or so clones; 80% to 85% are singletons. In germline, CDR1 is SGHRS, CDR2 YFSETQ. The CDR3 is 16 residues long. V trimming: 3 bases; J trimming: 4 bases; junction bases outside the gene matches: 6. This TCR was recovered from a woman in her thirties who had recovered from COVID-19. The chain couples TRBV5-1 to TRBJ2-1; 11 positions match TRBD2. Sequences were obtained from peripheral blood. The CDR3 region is CASSSILAGAYNEQFF. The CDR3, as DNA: TGCGCCAGCAGCTCAATACTAGCGGGAGCATACAATGAGCAGTTCTTC.